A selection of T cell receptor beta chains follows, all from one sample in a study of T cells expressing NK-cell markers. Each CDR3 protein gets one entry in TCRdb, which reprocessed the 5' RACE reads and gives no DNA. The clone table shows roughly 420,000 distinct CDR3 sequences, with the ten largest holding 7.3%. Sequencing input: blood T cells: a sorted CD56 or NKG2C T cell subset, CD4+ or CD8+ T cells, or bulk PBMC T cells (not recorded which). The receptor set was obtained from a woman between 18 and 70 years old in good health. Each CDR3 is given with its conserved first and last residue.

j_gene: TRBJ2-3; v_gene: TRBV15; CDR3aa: CATSTGQGATDTQYF
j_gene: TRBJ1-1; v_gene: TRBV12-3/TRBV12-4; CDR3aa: CASSFNVGWGRAGANTEAFF
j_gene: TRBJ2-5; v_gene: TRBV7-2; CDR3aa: CASSIFHRGPETQYF
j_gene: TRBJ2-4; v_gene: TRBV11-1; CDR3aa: CASSYKRRQGGAKNIQYF
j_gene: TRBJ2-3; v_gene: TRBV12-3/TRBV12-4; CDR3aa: CASSLSPPPSDTQYF
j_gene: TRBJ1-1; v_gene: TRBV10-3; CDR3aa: CATSAGGPEAFF
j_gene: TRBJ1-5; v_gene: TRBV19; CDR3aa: CASTPRRGPNQPQHF
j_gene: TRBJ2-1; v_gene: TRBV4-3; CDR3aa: CASSHVGTSGSIYEQFF
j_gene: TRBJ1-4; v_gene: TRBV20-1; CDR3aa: CSARLQGTNEKLFF
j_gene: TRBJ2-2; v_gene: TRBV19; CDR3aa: CASSIAGLGTGELFF
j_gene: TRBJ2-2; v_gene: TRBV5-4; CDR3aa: CASSFPGGGPSGELFF
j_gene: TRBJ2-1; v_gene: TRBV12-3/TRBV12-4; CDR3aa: CASRSLAGPYNEQFF
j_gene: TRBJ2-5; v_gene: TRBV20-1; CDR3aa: CSGSGGVQETQYF
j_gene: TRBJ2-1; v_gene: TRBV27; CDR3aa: CASRASGRSSYNEQFF
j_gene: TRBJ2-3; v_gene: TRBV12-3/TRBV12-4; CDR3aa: CASRRGDTQYF
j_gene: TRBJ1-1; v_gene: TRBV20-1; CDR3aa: CSAAHRGRWANTEAFF
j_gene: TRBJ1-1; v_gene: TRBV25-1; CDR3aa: CASSPRDPREAFF
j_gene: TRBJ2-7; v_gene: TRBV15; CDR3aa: CATSRDPRAPTKQYF
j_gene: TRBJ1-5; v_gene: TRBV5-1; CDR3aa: CASSPDGLGQPQHF
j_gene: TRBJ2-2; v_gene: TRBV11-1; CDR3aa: CASSPLFEAGGYTGELFF
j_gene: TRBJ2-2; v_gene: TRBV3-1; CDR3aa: CASSQDYREGGELFF
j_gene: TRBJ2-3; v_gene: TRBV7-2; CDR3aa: CASSLVWPDTQYF
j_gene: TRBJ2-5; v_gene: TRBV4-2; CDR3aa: CASSQDPASMLSTRETQYF
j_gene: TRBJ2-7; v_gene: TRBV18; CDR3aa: CASSPVLAGEYEQYF